These 19 T cell receptor beta chains share one sample of origin, sequenced in a study of beta chain features in type 1 diabetes. Notes on the study in general: When Type 1 diabetes patients were examined, their TCRB CDR3s proved moderately but significantly shorter in all four CD4+ subsets.

Their cognate antigens are unknown. Expressed TCRB transcripts were sequenced after all isolated RNA was converted to cDNA. The protocol was immunoSEQ multiplex PCR, while the TCRdb copy is restricted to in-frame clones and leaves out a portion. This sample carries 640,000 or so clones, 13% of them seen once, and the ten largest clones take roughly 0.022%. Sequences were obtained from naive CD4+ T cells from blood. The source of these receptors is a man younger than 35 with type 1 diabetes.

This clone has a handful of counts. The V gene is TRBV9, the J gene TRBJ1-2; D is uncertain. CDR1 is SGDLS, CDR2 YYNGEE, per germline. V was shortened by 3 bases and J by 4 bases, with 13 bases between the two germline ends. This CDR3 has 14 amino acids. The CDR3 spells CASSAGQASYGYTF. For the CDR3, the DNA is TGTGCCAGCAGCGCCGGCCAGGCCTCCTATGGCTACACCTTC.

The genes are TRBV7-9 and TRBJ2-3; D is undetermined. The CDR3 extends over 9 amino acids. The germline gives CDR1 SEHNR, CDR2 FQNEAQ (reference sequence). V lost 7 bases to trimming and J lost 10 bases, with 6 bases between them. CDR3 loop: CASNPPQYF. Written as DNA, the CDR3 is TGTGCCAGCAACCCCCCGCAGTATTTT.

There are a few counts of this clone. The chain links TRBV7-9 to TRBJ2-3; a weak D match, TRBD1 (5 bases). This CDR3 has 15 amino acids. Looked up from germline, CDR1 is SEHNR and CDR2 is FQNEAQ (reference sequence). V was shortened by 1 base and J by 2 bases, with 10 bases between the two germline ends. The chain's CDR3 is CASSLEGSLTDTQYF. The DNA for the CDR3 is TGTGCCAGCAGCTTAGAGGGGTCCCTCACAGATACGCAGTATTTT. Based on the CDR3 plus reference TRBV7-9 and TRBJ2-3, the full variable domain is DTGVSQNPRHKITKRGQNVTFRCDPISEHNRLYWYRQTLGQGPEFLTYFQNEAQLEKSRLLSDRFSAERPKGSFSTLEIQRTEQGDSAMYLCASSLEGSLTDTQYFGPGTRLTVL.

A note on this clone: This specimen includes other DNA sequences encoding the same CDR3. J is TRBJ2-3 and V is TRBV6-5; D is unclear. The CDR3 loop spans 14 amino acids. The V end was cut by 2 bases, the J end by 2 bases, with 8 bases between. The V gene's germline CDR1 is MNHEY and CDR2 SVGAGI. This chain's CDR3 is CASSYGQSTDTQYF. The CDR3 DNA reads as TGTGCCAGCAGTTACGGGCAGTCCACAGATACGCAGTATTTT.

The genes are TRBV2 and TRBJ1-5, with 8 nucleotides matching TRBD1. This CDR3 comprises 13 residues. V gave up 4 bases and J gave up 6 bases; unmatched junction bases: 2. Germline assignment: CDR1 SNHLY and CDR2 FYNNEI. The CDR3 here is CASSGGQVQPQHF. Written as DNA, the CDR3 is TGTGCCAGCAGTGGGGGACAGGTTCAGCCCCAGCATTTT.

This clone has just a few counts. The chain uses TRBV6-6 and TRBJ2-5; the match to TRBD1 covers 7 bases. V was pared by 6 bases and J by 5 bases, with 12 bases of the junction left unmatched. This CDR3 has 15 amino acids. Germline V gene lookup returns CDR1 MNHNY and CDR2 SVGAGI (reference sequence). The CDR3 DNA reads TGTGCCAGCAGAGACCCACAGGGGCCGCGGGAGACCCAGTACTTC. As protein: CASRDPQGPRETQYF.

The sample holds a few counts of this clone. The chain employs TRBV6-1 and TRBJ1-5; 8 nucleotides match TRBD1. CDR1 and CDR2 (germline): MNHNS, SASEGT. With V trimmed by 5 bases and J by 14 bases, 8 bases remained unmatched. The CDR3 contains 12 residues. The CDR3 spells CASSSLGTGEHF. CDR3 nucleotides: TGTGCCAGCAGTTCCCTTGGGACAGGAGAGCATTTT.

This clone was seen a handful of times. The J gene is TRBJ2-7, the V gene TRBV28; D gene ambiguous. With 5 bases removed from V and 6 bases from J, the gap between germline ends came to 11 bases. CDR1 MDHEN and CDR2 SYDVKM come from the germline V gene. The CDR3 is 12 amino acids. The CDR3: CASSNTVFEQYF. CDR3 in DNA: TGTGCCAGCAGTAATACAGTGTTCGAGCAGTACTTC.

CDR3 sequence: CASSLGTGSFTDTQYF. CDR3 DNA: TGTGCCAGCAGCTTAGGGACAGGGAGTTTTACAGATACGCAGTATTTT. The V call is TRBV11-2, the J call TRBJ2-3, with 8 bases that match TRBD1. The J segment lost 3 bases and the V segment lost 1 base, leaving 6 bases of the junction unmatched. The CDR3 is 16 residues long. Germline V lookup: CDR1 SGHAT, CDR2 FQNNGV.

In its sample, this clone was seen a few times. The rearrangement joins TRBV30 to TRBJ1-2; the D is unclear. Germline assignment: CDR1 GTSNPN and CDR2 SVGIG (reference sequence). This CDR3 comprises 11 residues. V lost 4 bases, J lost 3 bases, and 6 bases lay in between. The CDR3 spells CAWNADYGYTF. The CDR3 DNA is TGTGCCTGGAATGCGGACTATGGCTACACCTTC. The full variable domain, completed using reference TRBV30 and TRBJ1-2, is SQTIHQWPATLVQPVGSPLSLECTVEGTSNPNLYWYRQAAGRGLQLLFYSVGIGQISSEVPQNLSASRPQDRQFILSSKKLLLSDSGFYLCAWNADYGYTFGSGTRLTVV.

V gene TRBV6-1 combines with J gene TRBJ1-1, with TRBD1 matching over 7 bases. Germline lookup yields CDR1 MNHNS and CDR2 SASEGT. V gave up 7 bases and J gave up 1 base; unmatched junction bases: 9. This CDR3 contains 15 residues. The CDR3 bases are TGTGCCAGCATCGATTTAGGGACAGAGAACACTGAAGCTTTCTTT. Its translation: CASIDLGTENTEAFF.

V is TRBV30 and J is TRBJ2-5; tentative D call: TRBD1 (5 bases). The CDR3 totals 14 residues. Germline loops: CDR1 GTSNPN, CDR2 SVGIG (reference sequence). The V end was cut by 2 bases, the J end by 5 bases, with 15 bases between. The CDR3 is CAWSITGGGETQYF. CDR3 DNA sequence: TGTGCCTGGAGTATCACAGGCGGTGGGGAGACCCAGTACTTC.

The chain uses TRBV25-1 and TRBJ1-1, with a weak D call TRBD1 (6 bases). Germline CDR1 and CDR2: MGHDK and SYGVNS. CDR3 length: 14 amino acids. Trimming left V 5 bases short and J 0 bases short, with 10 bases between. DNA for the CDR3: TGTGCCAGCAGTCCACAGGGCATGAACACTGAAGCTTTCTTT. Protein sequence: CASSPQGMNTEAFF. The full variable domain, completed using reference TRBV25-1 and TRBJ1-1, is EADIYQTPRYLVIGTGKKITLECSQTMGHDKMYWYQQDPGMELHLIHYSYGVNSTEKGDLSSESTVSRIRTEHFPLTLESARPSHTSQYLCASSPQGMNTEAFFGQGTRLTVV.

This clone was seen a few times. The chain is built from TRBV6-1 and TRBJ1-6; 8 positions agree with TRBD1. CDR3 length: 14 residues. CDR1 MNHNS and CDR2 SASEGT come from the germline V gene. After removal of 3 bases from V and 7 bases from J, the junction contained 2 bases not matched to a gene. The CDR3 is CASSETGENSPLHF. In DNA, the CDR3 is TGTGCCAGCAGTGAGACAGGGGAGAATTCACCCCTCCACTTT.

This rearrangement joins TRBV30 to TRBJ1-2, with unresolved D. Germline loops: CDR1 GTSNPN, CDR2 SVGIG (reference sequence). Trimming shortened V by 3 bases and J by 13 bases, and 15 bases separated the two germline ends. The CDR3 is 11 residues long. The CDR3 region has the DNA TGTGCCTGGAGGGCTGACCAAAGAATCACCTTC. This gives the protein CAWRADQRITF.

There are a few counts of this clone. Here the CDR3 reads CASSPTKGYDYGYTF. In DNA form, the CDR3 reads TGTGCCAGCAGTCCCACGAAGGGGTACGACTATGGCTACACCTTC. V and J are TRBV6-5 and TRBJ1-2; TRBD1 is a possible D gene (5 bases). The CDR3 sequence is 15 residues long. V lost 5 bases, J lost 3 bases, and 16 bases lay in between. CDR1 and CDR2 from the germline V gene are MNHEY and SVGAGI.

This clone has a handful of counts. V is TRBV7-9 and J is TRBJ2-3; 7 bases fit TRBD2. The junction had 7 bases not matched to a gene; V was cut back by 5 bases and J by 2 bases. The CDR3 spans 15 residues. Per the germline V gene, CDR1 is SEHNR and CDR2 is FQNEAQ (reference sequence). Here the CDR3 reads CASSALSGVTDTQYF. CDR3 in DNA: TGTGCCAGCAGCGCTCTCAGCGGGGTCACAGATACGCAGTATTTT.

This clone was detected a few times. The chain joins TRBV13 to TRBJ1-2; D is unresolved. Trimming took off 2 bases at V and 0 bases at J, with 13 bases between the two ends. CDR1 is PRHDT and CDR2 is FYEKMQ in the germline V gene (reference sequence). The CDR3 is 16 amino acids. The CDR3 DNA is TGTGCCAGCAGCTTACAAGTTAGTGTACCTAACTATGGCTACACCTTC. Its translation is CASSLQVSVPNYGYTF.

In this sample, this clone turned up a few times. The chain links TRBV4-1 to TRBJ2-1, with TRBD1 as a possible D gene (5 bases). Trimming pared 0 bases from V and 5 bases from J, leaving 17 bases between. Germline V lookup: CDR1 MGHRA, CDR2 YSYEKL. CDR3 length: 17 residues. The CDR3 sequence: CASSQDIAGKGHNEQFF. The DNA of the CDR3 is TGCGCCAGCAGCCAAGATATCGCAGGGAAAGGCCACAATGAGCAGTTCTTC.